This T cell receptor beta chain was obtained from a study of immune cell composition in non-small cell lung cancer. Findings of the study overall: Squamous carcinomas (about 75%) more often had tumour-associated clones >0.5% than adenocarcinomas (roughly 35%). Tumour TCR-beta clonality was not significantly tied to smoking pack-years.

The V and J ends lost 2 bases and 6 bases respectively, with 14 bases between them. The CDR3 loop spans 15 amino acids. The germline V gene has CDR1 SGHTA and CDR2 FQGTGA. Normal lung sampling was at least 3 cm from the tumour, as distant as possible. Points on this clone: Its target is unknown.

Some clones are missing from TCRdb's copy, which holds only in-frame ones; the method was immunoSEQ multiplex PCR. The top ten clones hold about 12% of a sample with about 6,800 clones, 84% of them seen once. The receptor's source is a human donor with non-small cell lung cancer. V gene TRBV7-3 combines with J gene TRBJ2-1; D may be TRBD1 or TRBD2 (6 bases each). The sequencing input was non-adjacent lung tissue. CDR3 in amino acids: CASSLWGALINEQFF. CDR3 nucleotide sequence: TGTGCCAGCAGCTTATGGGGGGCGCTTATCAATGAGCAGTTCTTC.